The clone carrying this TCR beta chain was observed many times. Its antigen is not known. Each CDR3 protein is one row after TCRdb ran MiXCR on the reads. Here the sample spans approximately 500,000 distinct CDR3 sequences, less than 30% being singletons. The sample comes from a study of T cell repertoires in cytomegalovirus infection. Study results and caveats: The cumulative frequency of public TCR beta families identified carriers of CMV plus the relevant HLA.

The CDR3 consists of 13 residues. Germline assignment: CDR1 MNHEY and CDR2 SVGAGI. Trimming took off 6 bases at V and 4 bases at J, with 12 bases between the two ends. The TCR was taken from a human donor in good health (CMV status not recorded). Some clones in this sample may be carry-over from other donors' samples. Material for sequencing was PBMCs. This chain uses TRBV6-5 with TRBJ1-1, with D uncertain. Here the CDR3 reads CASSRNSPTEAFF. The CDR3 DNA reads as TGTGCCAGCAGCAGAAATAGTCCCACTGAAGCTTTCTTT.